Listed here are 26 T cell receptor beta chains from one sample, sequenced in a study of blood T cell repertoires in COVID-19. Libraries were prepared by immunoSEQ multiplex PCR; TCRdb keeps only in-frame clonotypes and omits some of them. Of about 56,000 clones in the sample, 80% to 85% were seen once. Source material: peripheral blood. Receptors originate from a woman of 80 years or more with acute or convalescent COVID-19.

The chain has TRBV30 and TRBJ1-5; 7 nucleotides agree with TRBD1. Trimming removed 1 base from V and 4 bases from J; junction bases left unmatched: 13. The CDR3 is made up of 17 amino acids. From germline, CDR1 is GTSNPN and CDR2 SVGIG (reference sequence). The CDR3 is CAWSDRLLRGPNQPQHF. CDR3 DNA: TGTGCCTGGAGTGATAGATTACTAAGGGGGCCAAATCAGCCCCAGCATTTT.

The chain employs TRBV6-1 and TRBJ2-5; TRBD2 matches 7 bases. The V and J ends lost 0 bases and 5 bases, in that order; junction bases with no gene match: 6. The CDR3 is made up of 15 amino acids. The germline V gene encodes CDR1 MNHNS and CDR2 SASEGT. CDR3 loop: CASSEAIREVETQYF. The CDR3 DNA reads as TGTGCCAGCAGTGAAGCGATCCGGGAGGTGGAGACCCAGTACTTC.

The V gene is TRBV3-1 (or the pseudogene TRBV3-2), the J gene TRBJ1-2, with TRBD1 identical over 8 bases. V was pared by 4 bases and J by 4 bases, with 17 bases of the junction left unmatched. The germline gives CDR1 LGHDT, CDR2 YNNKEL (reference sequence). This CDR3 contains 18 residues. The CDR3 sequence: CASSRTPGTGAGGYGYTF. In nucleotides, the CDR3 is TGTGCCAGCAGCCGGACTCCCGGGACAGGCGCTGGAGGCTATGGCTACACCTTC.

The rearrangement joins TRBV7-2 to TRBJ2-2, with 7 bases aligning to TRBD2. CDR1 and CDR2 (germline): SGHTA, FQGNSA. The CDR3 runs to 17 residues. Trimming cost V 1 base and J 0 bases; bases outside gene matches: 5. The CDR3 coding sequence is TGTGCCAGCAGCTTAGGGACCCTAGCGGCGAACACCGGGGAGCTGTTTTTT. It codes for CASSLGTLAANTGELFF.

The V call is TRBV9, the J call TRBJ1-6; D gene unclear. Germline assignment: CDR1 SGDLS and CDR2 YYNGEE. The CDR3 has 15 residues. With 0 bases removed from V and 6 bases from J, the gap between germline ends came to 10 bases. DNA of the CDR3: TGTGCCAGCAGCGTAGGGCAGACTACTAATTCACCCCTCCACTTT. Protein sequence: CASSVGQTTNSPLHF.

This rearrangement joins TRBV12-3 or TRBV12-4 to TRBJ2-1, with a tentative D call TRBD1 (7 bases). CDR3 length: 13 residues. Trimming pared 7 bases from V and 8 bases from J, leaving 15 bases between. The CDR3 loop reads CASNRQGGHEQFF. Here the CDR3 DNA reads TGTGCCAGCAATCGACAGGGAGGTCATGAGCAGTTCTTC.

The chain links TRBV11-2 to TRBJ2-1; D unresolved. The germline V gene has CDR1 SGHAT and CDR2 FQNNGV. Trimming left V 0 bases short and J 9 bases short, with 6 bases between. The CDR3 consists of 12 residues. The CDR3 sequence is CASSLDNFEQFF. The CDR3 nucleotides read TGTGCCAGCAGCTTAGATAACTTTGAGCAGTTCTTC.

The rearrangement links TRBV29-1 to TRBJ2-1, with 10 bases fitting TRBD2. The CDR3 extends over 16 amino acids. V lost 3 bases and J lost 10; bases outside the gene matches: 15. The V gene's germline CDR1 is SQVTM and CDR2 ANQGSEA. In nucleotides, the CDR3 is TGCAGCGTTGACCCAAGACTAGCGGGCCCGGGCACCGAGCAGTTCTTC. It codes for CSVDPRLAGPGTEQFF.

The chain uses TRBV6-6 and TRBJ2-1; D perhaps matches TRBD1 (6 bases). The CDR3 consists of 17 residues. Trimming took off 5 bases at V and 0 bases at J, with 17 bases between the two ends. Germline loops: CDR1 MNHNY, CDR2 SVGAGI (reference sequence). The CDR3 loop reads CASSLQPGADSYNEQFF. Written as DNA, the CDR3 is TGTGCCAGCAGTCTGCAACCAGGGGCGGACTCCTACAATGAGCAGTTCTTC.

The CDR3 DNA sequence: TGTGCCAGCAGTTTTGGTCGGGATAGCTCCTACGAGCAGTACTTC. It encodes CASSFGRDSSYEQYF. The chain joins TRBV27 to TRBJ2-7; D perhaps matches TRBD2 (5 bases). Germline CDR1 is MNHEY and CDR2 is SMNVEV (reference sequence). The CDR3 is made up of 15 amino acids. Trimming pared 3 bases from V and 0 bases from J, leaving 12 bases between.

The chain is built from TRBV7-2 and TRBJ1-2; D ambiguous. Germline V gene lookup returns CDR1 SGHTA and CDR2 FQGNSA. This CDR3 has 14 amino acids. With 0 bases removed from V and 2 bases from J, the gap between germline ends came to 7 bases. CDR3 residues: CASSLARGNYGYTF. In DNA form, the CDR3 reads TGTGCCAGCAGCTTAGCAAGAGGGAACTATGGCTACACCTTC.

There are a few counts of this clone. The chain uses TRBV10-2 and TRBJ1-2; the D gene is possibly TRBD1 (6 bases). The CDR3 runs to 15 residues. The germline V gene has CDR1 WSHSY and CDR2 SAAADI. Trimming cost V 5 bases and J 3 bases, with 16 bases left between them. This CDR3 is CASSLGASFDYGYTF. Written as DNA, the CDR3 is TGCGCCAGCAGTTTGGGGGCGTCGTTTGACTATGGCTACACCTTC.

This clone was counted a few times. The chain combines TRBV19 with TRBJ2-1; D unclear. Germline-derived CDR1 and CDR2 are LNHDA and SQIVND (reference sequence). The CDR3 consists of 12 residues. The V gene lost 5 bases and the J gene lost 8 bases, with 10 bases spanning the gap. CDR3 coding DNA: TGTGCCAGTAGTCAGGTTGAGTATGAGCAGTTCTTC. Translating gives CASSQVEYEQFF.

J is TRBJ2-2 and V is TRBV9, with TRBD1 identical over 8 bases. CDR1 SGDLS and CDR2 YYNGEE come from the germline V gene. The CDR3 contains 14 residues. Trimming cost V 3 bases and J 6 bases; bases outside gene matches: 4. The CDR3 reads CASSADRVPGELFF. The DNA for the CDR3 is TGTGCCAGCAGCGCGGACAGGGTCCCCGGGGAGCTGTTTTTT.

The gene calls are TRBV24-1 and TRBJ2-2, with a weak D call TRBD1 (6 bases). Germline CDR1 is KGHDR and CDR2 is SFDVKD. V lost 4 bases to trimming and J lost 2 bases, with 16 bases between them. This CDR3 comprises 17 residues. The CDR3 is CATSDPPGHTNTGELFF. The CDR3 region has the DNA TGTGCCACCAGTGACCCGCCGGGACACACTAACACCGGGGAGCTGTTTTTT.

V is TRBV6-2 or TRBV6-3 and J is TRBJ2-5; 9 nucleotides agree with TRBD2. Germline V gives CDR1 MNHEY, CDR2 SVGEGT. Germline trimming cut 5 bases from V and 1 base from J; bases unmatched to any gene: 5. The CDR3 is 15 amino acids. The CDR3 DNA follows: TGTGCCAGCAGTAAGACTAGCGGCCCCCAAGAGACCCAGTACTTC. Translation gives CASSKTSGPQETQYF.

CDR3 protein: CASTSGGTGELFF. The CDR3 DNA reads as TGTGCCAGCACGAGCGGGGGGACCGGGGAGCTGTTTTTT. This chain uses TRBV6-5 with TRBJ2-2, with TRBD2 matching over 9 bases. Germline V lookup: CDR1 MNHEY, CDR2 SVGAGI. The CDR3 is made up of 13 amino acids. Trimming at V came to 7 bases and at J to 5 bases, leaving 2 bases not matched to a gene.

In DNA, the CDR3 is TGCGCCAGCAGACCGGCTAGCGGGGGGTTCGGGGAGCTGTTTTTT. As protein: CASRPASGGFGELFF. The chain is built from TRBV4-1 and TRBJ2-2, with 11 bases lining up with TRBD2. The junction had 7 bases not matched to a gene; V was cut back by 6 bases and J by 7 bases. The CDR3 loop spans 15 amino acids. Germline V gene lookup returns CDR1 MGHRA and CDR2 YSYEKL.

V usage is TRBV5-4 and J usage is TRBJ2-4; 8 bases line up with TRBD1. The CDR3 length is 16 residues. J was trimmed by 1 base and V by 2 bases; bases with no gene match: 5. Germline CDR1 SGHNT, CDR2 YYREEE (reference sequence). CDR3: CASSFGQGRAKNIQYF. DNA for the CDR3: TGTGCCAGCAGCTTCGGACAGGGAAGGGCCAAAAACATTCAGTACTTC.

This chain connects TRBV5-1 to TRBJ2-2; perhaps TRBD1 as D (5 bases). This CDR3 has 16 amino acids. In germline, CDR1 is SGHRS, CDR2 YFSETQ. V dropped 1 base and J dropped 2 bases, with 12 bases sitting between them. CDR3 protein: CASSLLAGINTGELFF. The CDR3 region has the DNA TGCGCCAGCAGCTTGCTCGCAGGGATCAACACCGGGGAGCTGTTTTTT.

The CDR3 is CASSESHSFNSPLHF. The CDR3 DNA reads TGTGCCAGCAGTGAAAGTCACAGCTTTAATTCACCCCTCCACTTT. The rearrangement uses TRBV2 and TRBJ1-6, with D hard to call. V dropped 2 bases and J dropped 6 bases, with 11 bases sitting between them. Germline V CDR1 and CDR2: SNHLY, FYNNEI. The length of the CDR3 is 15 residues.

A note on this clone: At one end the junction does not follow the germline gene, possibly because of a read error. V usage is TRBV20-1 and J usage is TRBJ2-3, with D possibly matching TRBD2 (7 bases). The CDR3 loop spans 11 amino acids. CDR1 and CDR2 (germline): DFQATT, SNEGSKA (reference sequence). The CDR3 DNA follows: TGCAGTGCCCAAGCCGGGGGGCCTTCTAGTTTT. It codes for CSAQAGGPSSF.

The rearrangement links TRBV19 to TRBJ1-2, with a possible D match to TRBD1 (5 bases). In germline, CDR1 is LNHDA, CDR2 SQIVND (reference sequence). CDR3 size: 14 residues. V lost 11 bases and J lost 4, with 20 bases in between. CDR3 sequence (DNA): TGTGCCTCCAGCTCCGGGCAGGGAATCTATGGCTACACCTTC. It is translated as CASSSGQGIYGYTF.

The V call is TRBV15, the J call TRBJ2-1; TRBD2 might be the D (6 bases). The length of the CDR3 is 12 residues. Trimming left V 4 bases short and J 12 bases short, with 13 bases between. CDR1 LNHNV and CDR2 YYDKDF come from the germline V gene (reference sequence). CDR3 residues: CATSTIAVRQFF. CDR3 coding DNA: TGTGCCACCAGCACAATAGCGGTCCGGCAGTTCTTC.

The chain links TRBV7-3 to TRBJ2-1; 13 bases align to TRBD2. Germline trimming cut 3 bases from V and 7 bases from J; bases unmatched to any gene: 9. The germline V gene has CDR1 SGHTA and CDR2 FQGTGA. The CDR3 has 17 amino acids. CDR3 DNA: TGTGCCAGCAGCTTTTTCCCCGGACTAGCGGGGGAAAATGAGCAGTTCTTC. Translated: CASSFFPGLAGENEQFF.

The sample holds one count of this clone. The gene calls are TRBV6-5 and TRBJ1-3; no clear D gene. V was trimmed by 2 bases and J by 4 bases, leaving 12 bases between them. The CDR3 contains 15 residues. Germline V gene data show CDR1 as MNHEY and CDR2 as SVGAGI. DNA of the CDR3: TGTGCCAGCAGTTACAGAGGGTTGAGCGGAAACACCATATATTTT. Protein sequence: CASSYRGLSGNTIYF.